Below are 29 T cell receptor beta chains sequenced from a single sample in a study of beta chain features in type 1 diabetes. Study-wide results and limits: TCRB CDR3s from Type 1 diabetes patients were moderately but significantly shorter in all four CD4+ subsets.

Their target antigens are unknown. Sequenced material consisted of expressed TCRB transcripts (all of the isolated RNA was reverse transcribed). Libraries were prepared by immunoSEQ multiplex PCR; TCRdb keeps only in-frame clonotypes and omits some of them. The table shows 150,000 to 170,000 clones, with approximately 10% occurring only once. Material for sequencing was central memory CD4+ T cells from blood. Receptors were obtained from a man between 25 and 39 years old with type 1 diabetes.

The J gene is TRBJ2-2, the V gene TRBV7-8; unclear D gene. CDR1 and CDR2 (germline): SGHVS, FQNEAQ. Trimming cost V 5 bases and J 0 bases, with 10 bases left between them. This CDR3 has 15 residues. Written as DNA, the CDR3 is TGTGCCAGCAGCCGTACACCGACGAACACCGGGGAGCTGTTTTTT. As protein: CASSRTPTNTGELFF.

This clone was detected a few times. The chain recombines TRBV5-1 with TRBJ2-7; 7 nucleotides match TRBD2. The CDR3 extends over 15 amino acids. The V and J ends lost 0 bases and 4 bases, in that order; junction bases with no gene match: 7. CDR1 SGHRS and CDR2 YFSETQ come from the germline V gene. The CDR3 nucleotides read TGCGCCAGCAGCTTGGGAACTAGCGAGCTATACGAGCAGTACTTC. This sequence encodes CASSLGTSELYEQYF.

The CDR3 is CASSHNTGITGELFF. Written as DNA, the CDR3 is TGCGCCAGCAGCCATAACACAGGGATCACCGGGGAGCTGTTTTTT. V usage is TRBV5-1 and J usage is TRBJ2-2, with a weak D call TRBD1 (6 bases). Germline CDR1 and CDR2: SGHRS and YFSETQ. With 4 bases removed from V and 4 bases from J, the gap between germline ends came to 14 bases. CDR3 length equals 15 residues.

This chain uses TRBV15 with TRBJ2-1; TRBD2 matches at 7 bases. The V segment lost 0 bases and the J segment 0 bases; nucleotides outside the gene matches: 8. The CDR3 length is 18 residues. Per the germline V gene, CDR1 is LNHNV and CDR2 is YYDKDF (reference sequence). The CDR3 loop is CATSRDRSGGSSYNEQFF. The DNA for the CDR3 is TGTGCCACCAGCAGAGATCGGTCGGGGGGTAGCTCCTACAATGAGCAGTTCTTC.

This clone was detected only a few times. This sequence joins TRBV19 and TRBJ2-1; D is perhaps TRBD2 (6 bases). The CDR3 sequence is 13 residues long. Germline CDR1 LNHDA, CDR2 SQIVND (reference sequence). Trimming stripped 5 bases from V and 12 bases from J, with 17 bases between. The CDR3, as DNA: TGTGCCAGTAGTCCCACGGAGGGCCAGGGGCAGTTCTTC. As protein: CASSPTEGQGQFF.

This clone has only a few counts. This sequence joins TRBV11-2 and TRBJ2-1; D is possibly TRBD1 (6 bases). The V gene lost 1 base and the J gene lost 12 bases, with 10 bases spanning the gap. The germline CDR1 and CDR2 sequences are SGHAT and FQNNGV. The CDR3 extends over 12 amino acids. The CDR3 protein is CASSLGLGGQFF. The CDR3 nucleotides read TGTGCCAGCAGCTTAGGTTTAGGGGGGCAGTTCTTC.

The chain recombines TRBV27 with TRBJ2-2, with a possible D match to TRBD2 (5 bases). The CDR3 consists of 13 residues. Trimming stripped 6 bases from V and 2 bases from J, with 7 bases between. Germline V gives CDR1 MNHEY, CDR2 SMNVEV (reference sequence). CDR3 region: CASRDSNTGELFF. DNA for the CDR3: TGTGCCAGCAGGGACTCCAACACCGGGGAGCTGTTTTTT.

The chain recombines TRBV5-1 with TRBJ2-3; D call uncertain. Trimming shortened V by 0 bases and J by 6 bases, and 11 bases separated the two germline ends. The CDR3 sequence is 14 residues long. Germline values: CDR1 SGHRS, CDR2 YFSETQ. CDR3 coding DNA: TGCGCCAGCAGCTTGGCTTCGGTTCTGGATACGCAGTATTTT. Translated, it gives CASSLASVLDTQYF.

This clone was picked up a small number of times. The rearrangement links TRBV28 to TRBJ1-5, with TRBD1 identical over 8 bases. The germline gives CDR1 MDHEN, CDR2 SYDVKM. V lost 5 bases to trimming and J lost 1 base; unmatched junction nucleotides: 4. The CDR3 length is 15 residues. CDR3 in DNA: TGTGCCAGCAGTGACCGACAGGGGAGCAATCAGCCCCAGCATTTT. Its translation is CASSDRQGSNQPQHF.

This clone was seen once. This chain joins TRBV2 and TRBJ2-1; TRBD2 matches 10 bases. With V trimmed by 4 bases and J by 7 bases, 7 bases remained unmatched. Per germline, CDR1 SNHLY and CDR2 FYNNEI. The CDR3 is 15 amino acids. The CDR3 sequence is CASSVESGRENEQFF. Written as DNA, the CDR3 is TGTGCCAGCAGTGTTGAGAGCGGGAGGGAAAATGAGCAGTTCTTC.

CDR3 sequence reads: CASSVRTDTGELFF. The CDR3 DNA sequence: TGTGCCAGCAGCGTCAGGACAGACACCGGGGAGCTGTTTTTT. The chain employs TRBV9 and TRBJ2-2; possible D gene TRBD1, 6 bases. Germline values: CDR1 SGDLS, CDR2 YYNGEE. This CDR3 is 14 amino acids long. Trimming took 2 bases from V and 3 from J, leaving 8 bases between them. Looking up the rest from reference TRBV9 and TRBJ2-2 gives the full variable domain: DSGVTQTPKHLITATGQRVTLRCSPRSGDLSVYWYQQSLDQGLQFLIQYYNGEERAKGNILERFSAQQFPDLHSELNLSSLELGDSALYFCASSVRTDTGELFFGEGSRLTVL.

With respect to this clone: Mismatch with germline at one junction end may stem from a read error. The chain is built from TRBV6-6 and TRBJ2-7, with D perhaps matching TRBD1 (6 bases). Germline V gives CDR1 MNHNY, CDR2 SVGAGI (reference sequence). This CDR3 contains 15 residues. In DNA, the CDR3 is TGTGCCAGCATCAACTTCAGGGGAACCTCCCACGAGCAGTACTTC. It translates to CASINFRGTSHEQYF.

This clone showed up just a few times. The CDR3 here is CASSITGAAEQYF. DNA for the CDR3: TGTGCCAGCAGTATTACAGGGGCTGCCGAGCAGTACTTC. The V gene is TRBV5-6, the J gene TRBJ2-7; 7 positions agree with TRBD1. The CDR3 totals 13 residues. V gave up 5 bases and J gave up 6 bases; unmatched junction bases: 8. The V gene's germline CDR1 is SGHDT and CDR2 YYEEEE.

This clone was observed a few times. The CDR3 is CASSQGGILGEGTGELFF. In DNA form, the CDR3 reads TGTGCCAGCAGCCAAGGGGGGATTTTAGGGGAGGGCACCGGGGAGCTGTTTTTT. The rearrangement joins TRBV4-2 to TRBJ2-2; 7 bases map to TRBD2. CDR1 is LGHNA, CDR2 YNFKEQ, per germline. J was trimmed by 4 bases and V by 1 base; bases with no gene match: 12. CDR3 length: 18 residues.

This clone was seen more than once but under ten times. J is TRBJ2-5 and V is TRBV9, with D possibly matching TRBD1 (5 bases). V lost 3 bases and J lost 2, with 14 bases in between. Per germline, CDR1 SGDLS and CDR2 YYNGEE. This CDR3 has 15 residues. The DNA of the CDR3 is TGTGCCAGCAGCGCCCGAGGCCAGGGTCAAGAGACCCAGTACTTC. It specifies CASSARGQGQETQYF.

The table lists this clone with a few counts. The gene calls are TRBV7-9 and TRBJ1-1, with D possibly matching TRBD1 (5 bases). The CDR3 covers 14 residues. The germline gives CDR1 SEHNR, CDR2 FQNEAQ (reference sequence). Trimming left V 0 bases short and J 11 bases short, with 16 bases between. DNA of the CDR3: TGTGCCAGCAGCTTAGCGGAAGGGGCAGGATTGGCTTTCTTT. Residues: CASSLAEGAGLAFF.

The sample holds a few counts of this clone. This chain uses TRBV7-3 with TRBJ2-3, with 8 bases identical to TRBD2. J was trimmed by 3 bases and V by 4 bases; bases with no gene match: 3. The germline gives CDR1 SGHTA, CDR2 FQGTGA. This CDR3 region has 14 residues. CDR3 sequence: CASSSGTSTDTQYF. The CDR3 DNA reads TGTGCCAGCAGCTCGGGGACTAGTACAGATACGCAGTATTTT.

In this sample, this clone turned up a few times. The chain carries TRBV28 and TRBJ2-1, with 7 positions matching TRBD1. From germline, CDR1 is MDHEN and CDR2 SYDVKM. This CDR3 has 15 residues. The trim removed 5 bases at V and 0 bases at J, leaving 4 bases unmatched. CDR3 region: CASSLGQSSYNEQFF. Written as DNA, the CDR3 is TGTGCCAGCAGTCTGGGACAGAGCTCCTACAATGAGCAGTTCTTC.

The chain combines TRBV27 with TRBJ1-2, with D uncertain. The germline V gene encodes CDR1 MNHEY and CDR2 SMNVEV (reference sequence). V was pared by 1 base and J by 8 bases, with 14 bases between. The CDR3 contains 14 residues. This chain's CDR3 is CASSLFSTGGGYTF. CDR3 in DNA: TGTGCCAGCAGTTTATTCAGTACTGGAGGCGGCTACACCTTC.

The chain joins TRBV5-1 to TRBJ2-5, with a weak D call TRBD2 (6 bases). The CDR3 covers 15 residues. The germline V gene encodes CDR1 SGHRS and CDR2 YFSETQ. The V and J ends lost 0 bases and 2 bases respectively, with 11 bases between them. CDR3 coding DNA: TGCGCCAGCAGCTTGGTGGGAGGCCTACAAGAGACCCAGTACTTC. Residues: CASSLVGGLQETQYF.

The chain carries TRBV2 and TRBJ1-4, with D maybe TRBD1 (5 bases). Germline V gene lookup returns CDR1 SNHLY and CDR2 FYNNEI. V was clipped by 7 bases and J by 7 bases, with 16 bases between them. This CDR3 region has 14 residues. The CDR3, as DNA: TGTGCCAGCAATATGCAGGGAAGGGCTGAAAAACTGTTTTTT. Encoded protein: CASNMQGRAEKLFF.

A few counts support this clone. V and J are TRBV7-2 and TRBJ2-5, with D maybe TRBD2 (6 bases). The CDR3 runs 15 residues. In germline, CDR1 is SGHTA, CDR2 FQGNSA. V was clipped by 5 bases and J by 5 bases, with 18 bases between them. The CDR3 loop reads CASSLNRGGWETQYF. The CDR3 coding sequence is TGTGCCAGCAGCCTGAATCGGGGAGGCTGGGAGACCCAGTACTTC. Full variable domain (remainder filled in from reference TRBV7-2 and TRBJ2-5): GAGVSQSPSNKVTEKGKDVELRCDPISGHTALYWYRQSLGQGLEFLIYFQGNSAPDKSGLPSDRFSAERTGGSVSTLTIQRTQQEDSAVYLCASSLNRGGWETQYFGPGTRLLVL.

This clone turned up a few times. This chain links TRBV28 with TRBJ2-6; TRBD2 might be the D (6 bases). The CDR3 has 16 amino acids. Trimming shortened V by 10 bases and J by 0 bases, and 16 bases separated the two germline ends. Germline values: CDR1 MDHEN, CDR2 SYDVKM. DNA of the CDR3: TGTGCCACGACCGTTGGAGGGAGCTCTGGGGCCAACGTCCTGACTTTC. As protein: CATTVGGSSGANVLTF.

The chain is built from TRBV27 and TRBJ2-3; 9 positions agree with TRBD2. The CDR3 length is 15 residues. The germline CDR1 and CDR2 sequences are MNHEY and SMNVEV (reference sequence). Trimming removed 6 bases from V and 4 bases from J; junction bases left unmatched: 8. The CDR3: CASRLTAGGSDTQYF. CDR3 DNA: TGTGCCAGCAGGCTCACGGCGGGAGGGTCAGATACGCAGTATTTT.

V usage is TRBV7-2 and J usage is TRBJ2-7, with TRBD2 matching over 8 bases. J gave up 4 bases and V 6 bases, and 14 bases lay outside the gene matches. CDR1 and CDR2 (germline): SGHTA, FQGNSA. The CDR3 contains 16 residues. CDR3 sequence (DNA): TGTGCCAGCAGTCGGTTTACTAGCGGACTATCATACGAGCAGTACTTC. It specifies CASSRFTSGLSYEQYF.

The CDR3 bases are TGTGCCAGCAGCTTTGGGGGGAGGGAGCCCCAGCATTTT. It encodes CASSFGGREPQHF. The V call is TRBV7-2, the J call TRBJ1-5, with TRBD1 as a possible D gene (5 bases). Trimming left V 3 bases short and J 8 bases short, with 11 bases between. Germline V CDR1 and CDR2: SGHTA, FQGNSA. This CDR3 region has 13 residues. The full variable domain, rest sourced from reference TRBV7-2 and TRBJ1-5, is GAGVSQSPSNKVTEKGKDVELRCDPISGHTALYWYRQSLGQGLEFLIYFQGNSAPDKSGLPSDRFSAERTGGSVSTLTIQRTQQEDSAVYLCASSFGGREPQHFGDGTRLSIL.

This clone turned up a few times. As DNA, the CDR3 is TGCGCCAGCAGCTTGGGAGGGGGTTCTAATATAGAGCAGTTCTTC. Translation gives CASSLGGGSNIEQFF. The chain is built from TRBV5-1 and TRBJ2-1; TRBD1 might be the D (6 bases). V lost 0 bases and J lost 10, with 17 bases in between. The CDR3 extends over 15 amino acids. CDR1 SGHRS and CDR2 YFSETQ come from the germline V gene.

In this sample, this clone turned up a few times. The rearrangement joins TRBV7-3 to TRBJ2-3; D may be TRBD2 (6 bases). The germline CDR1 and CDR2 sequences are SGHTA and FQGTGA. The V end was cut by 5 bases, the J end by 2 bases, with 14 bases between. The CDR3 contains 15 residues. The CDR3 sequence: CASSPGTGNTDTQYF. In nucleotides, the CDR3 is TGTGCCAGCAGCCCAGGGACTGGAAACACAGATACGCAGTATTTT.

This clone was found a few times. The chain links TRBV11-2 to TRBJ2-7; 7 bases match TRBD2. The trim removed 2 bases at V and 2 bases at J, leaving 6 bases unmatched. This CDR3 region has 15 residues. Germline CDR1 and CDR2: SGHAT and FQNNGV. CDR3 sequence: CASSLMLAEPYEQYF. The DNA for the CDR3 is TGTGCCAGCAGCTTAATGCTAGCGGAACCCTACGAGCAGTACTTC.